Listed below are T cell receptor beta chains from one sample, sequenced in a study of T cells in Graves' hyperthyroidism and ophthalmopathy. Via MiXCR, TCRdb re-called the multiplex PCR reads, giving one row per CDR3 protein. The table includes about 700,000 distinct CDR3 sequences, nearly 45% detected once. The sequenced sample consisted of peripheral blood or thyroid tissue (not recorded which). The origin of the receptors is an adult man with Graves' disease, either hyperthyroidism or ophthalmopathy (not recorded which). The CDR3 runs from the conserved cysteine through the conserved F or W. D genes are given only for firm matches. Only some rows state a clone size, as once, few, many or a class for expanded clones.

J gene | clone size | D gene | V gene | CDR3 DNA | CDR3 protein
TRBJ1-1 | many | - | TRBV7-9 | TGTGCCAGCAGGTACGGCAGGGACACTGAAGCTTTCTTT | CASRYGRDTEAFF
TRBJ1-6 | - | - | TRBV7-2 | TGTGCCAGCAGCTTAAGACAGCATAATTCACCCCTCCACTTT | CASSLRQHNSPLHF
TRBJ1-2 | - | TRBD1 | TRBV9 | TGTGCCGGCGGGACAGGGGGCTATGGCTACACCTTC | CAGGTGGYGYTF
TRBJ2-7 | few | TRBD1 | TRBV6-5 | TGTGCCAGCAGTTACGCAGGGGGCAACGAGCAGTACTTC | CASSYAGGNEQYF
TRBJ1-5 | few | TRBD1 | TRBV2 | TGTGCCAGCAGTTACTCGCTAGGGACAGGGATCCATCAGCCCCAGCATTTT | CASSYSLGTGIHQPQHF
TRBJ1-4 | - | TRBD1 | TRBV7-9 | TGTGCCAGCAGCCACCCGACAGGGAGTGAAAAACTGTTTTTT | CASSHPTGSEKLFF
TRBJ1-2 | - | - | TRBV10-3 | TGTGCCATCAGTGAAGGGAGTCAATATGGCTACACCTTC | CAISEGSQYGYTF
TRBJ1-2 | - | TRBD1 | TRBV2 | TGTGCCAGCAGTGGGGGGGCAGGGGGCTATGGCTACACCTTC | CASSGGAGGYGYTF
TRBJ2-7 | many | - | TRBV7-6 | TGTGCCAGCAGCTTAGGATCAAGTACGACCTACGAGCAGTACTTC | CASSLGSSTTYEQYF
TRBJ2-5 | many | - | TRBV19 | TGTGCCAGTAGACCGGGACCAGAGTACTTC | CASRPGPEYF
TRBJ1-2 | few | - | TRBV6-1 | TGTGCCAGCAGTGAAGTTTTGGGTGGCTACACCTTC | CASSEVLGGYTF
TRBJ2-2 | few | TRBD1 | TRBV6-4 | TGTGCCAGCCAGCAGGGGGCAGGCACCGGGGAGCTGTTTTTT | CASQQGAGTGELFF
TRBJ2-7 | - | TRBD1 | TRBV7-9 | TGTGCCAGCAGCCAACCGGGACAGGGTTACTACGAGCAGTACTTC | CASSQPGQGYYEQYF
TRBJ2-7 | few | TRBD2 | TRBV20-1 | TGCAGCGGCGGGGGAGGGACGGTCTACGAGCAGTACTTC | CSGGGGTVYEQYF
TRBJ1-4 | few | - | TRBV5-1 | TGCGCCAGCAGCCTCGTCGGACCCGCTGAAAAACTGTTTTTT | CASSLVGPAEKLFF
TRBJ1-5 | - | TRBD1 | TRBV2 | TGTGCCACAAGGGGGACAGCCAATCAGCCCCAGCATTTT | CATRGTANQPQHF
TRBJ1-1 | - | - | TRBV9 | TGTGCCAGCAGCACCTCCGGGACTGAAGCTTTCTTT | CASSTSGTEAFF
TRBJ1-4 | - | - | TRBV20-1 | TGCAGTGCTAAAGACAGTGCAACTAATGAAAAACTGTTTTTT | CSAKDSATNEKLFF
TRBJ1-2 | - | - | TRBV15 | TGTGCCACCAGCAGCCTCACAGGGTCCTATGGCTACACCTTC | CATSSLTGSYGYTF
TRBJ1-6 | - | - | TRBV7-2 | TGTGCCAGCAGCCCGGGACACGGAAATTCACCCCTCCACTTT | CASSPGHGNSPLHF
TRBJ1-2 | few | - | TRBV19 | TGTGCCAGTAGTATAGTCCGCGAGGTTAACTATGGCTACACCTTC | CASSIVREVNYGYTF
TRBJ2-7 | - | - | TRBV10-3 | TGTGCCATCAGGGGAACCTACGAGCAGTACTTC | CAIRGTYEQYF
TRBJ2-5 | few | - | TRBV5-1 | TGCGCCAGCAGCTTGGTGGTTAGTGGCCAAGAGACCCAGTACTTC | CASSLVVSGQETQYF
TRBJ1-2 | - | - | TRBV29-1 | TGCAGCGGGACAATGACAGCAGACTATGGCTACACCTTC | CSGTMTADYGYTF
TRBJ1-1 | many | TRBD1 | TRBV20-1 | TGCAGTGCTAGACAAGGACAGGTGGTTAAGTCGGATTTCTTT | CSARQGQVVKSDFF
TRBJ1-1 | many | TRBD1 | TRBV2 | TGTGCCAACACAACGGACAGGGACACTGAAGCTTTCTTT | CANTTDRDTEAFF
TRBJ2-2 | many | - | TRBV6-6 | TGTGCCAGCAGACCCATCATGAACACCGGGGAGCTGTTTTTT | CASRPIMNTGELFF
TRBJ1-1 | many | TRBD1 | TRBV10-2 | TGCGCCAGCAGTTGGACAGGGATGAGCACTGAAGCTTTCTTT | CASSWTGMSTEAFF
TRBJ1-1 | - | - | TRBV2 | TGTGCCAGCAGTGAGCCTGATTCGAACACTGAAGCTTTCTTT | CASSEPDSNTEAFF
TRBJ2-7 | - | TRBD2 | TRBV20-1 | TGCAGTGCTGGACGCGGGGGACCGACGTTAAACTACGAGCAGTACTTC | CSAGRGGPTLNYEQYF
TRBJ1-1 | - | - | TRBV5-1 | TGCGCCAGCAGCCACCGAACGGTGGTGAGCACTGAAGCTTTCTTT | CASSHRTVVSTEAFF
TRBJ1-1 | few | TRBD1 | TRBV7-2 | TGTGCCAGCAGCTTGGTGGGACAGGGCTTGATGAACACTGAAGCTTTCTTT | CASSLVGQGLMNTEAFF
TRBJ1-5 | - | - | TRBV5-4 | TGCGCCAGCAGCTTGGTGGGTAGACCTTATCAGCCCCAGCATTTT | CASSLVGRPYQPQHF
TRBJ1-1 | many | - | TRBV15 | TGTGCCACCAGCAAACGAGTGAACACTGAAGCTTTCTTT | CATSKRVNTEAFF
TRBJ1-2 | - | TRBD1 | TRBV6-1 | TGTGCCAGCATCACAGGGGTCGGAGGCTACACCTTC | CASITGVGGYTF
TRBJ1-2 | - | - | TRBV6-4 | - | CASSAFGTGAGNTF
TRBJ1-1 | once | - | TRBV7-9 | TGTGCCAGCAGCGTTTCTTGGGGCACTGAAGCTTTCTTT | CASSVSWGTEAFF
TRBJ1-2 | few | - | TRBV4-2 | TGTGCCAGCAGCCAAGATCCGCACAGTAACTATGGCTACACCTTC | CASSQDPHSNYGYTF
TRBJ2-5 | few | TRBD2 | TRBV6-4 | TGTGCCAGCAGTGACTTTAGCGGGGGAACTATAGAGACCCAGTACTTC | CASSDFSGGTIETQYF
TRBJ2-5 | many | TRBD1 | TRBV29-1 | TGCAGCGTCGGGACAGGCATCCAAGAGACCCAGTACTTC | CSVGTGIQETQYF
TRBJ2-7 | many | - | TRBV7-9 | TGTGCCAGCAGCTCCCCGACCTACGAGCAGTACTTC | CASSSPTYEQYF
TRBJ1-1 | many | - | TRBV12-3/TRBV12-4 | TGTGCCAGCAGGCGGAACAGGGCCGAAGCTTTCTTT | CASRRNRAEAFF
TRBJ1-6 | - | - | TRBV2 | TGTGCCAGCAGTGAAAAGTCCTGGACTTATTCACCCCTCCACTTT | CASSEKSWTYSPLHF
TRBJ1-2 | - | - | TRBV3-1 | TGTGCCAGCAGCCAGGGCCGAGGAGGCTACACCTTC | CASSQGRGGYTF
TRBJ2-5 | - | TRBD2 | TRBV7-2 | TGTGCCAGCAGCTCCAGCGGGGGGCGTCGGACCCAGTACTTC | CASSSSGGRRTQYF
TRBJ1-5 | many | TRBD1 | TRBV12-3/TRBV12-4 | TGTGCCAGCAGGACAGGGGACGGTCAGCCCCAGCATTTT | CASRTGDGQPQHF
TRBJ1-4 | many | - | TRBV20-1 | TGCAGTGCTGCCGAAGAAAAACTGTTTTTT | CSAAEEKLFF
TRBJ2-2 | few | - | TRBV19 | TGTGCCAGTAGTCCAGTCTCCGAGGTCGGGGAGCTGTTTTTT | CASSPVSEVGELFF
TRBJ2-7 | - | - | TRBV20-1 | TGCAGTGCTGCCCAGGTTAGGCCTCACGAGCAGTACTTC | CSAAQVRPHEQYF
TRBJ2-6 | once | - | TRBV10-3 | TGTGCCATCGGTGACCGGGACGTCCTGACTTTC | CAIGDRDVLTF
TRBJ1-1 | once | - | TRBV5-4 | TGTGCCATCAGCTTGGACACCTTTACTGAAGCTTTCTTT | CAISLDTFTEAFF
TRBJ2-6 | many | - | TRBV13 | TGTGCCAGCAGTCAGGTGGACAGCTCTGGGGCCAACGTCCTGACTTTC | CASSQVDSSGANVLTF
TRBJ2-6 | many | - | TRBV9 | TGTGCCAGCAGCGTAGGGACACCGCTACGCTCTGGGGCCAACGTCCTGACTTTC | CASSVGTPLRSGANVLTF